The entry below describes one T cell receptor beta chain. Its antigen specificity is not known. There are no base qualities to consult, and no much larger clone falls within one base. V loses 5 bases at its end and J loses 7 bases; junction bases beyond the gene matches: 9. In the germline V gene, CDR1 corresponds to LGHNT and CDR2 to FRNRAP. The cysteine opens and the phenylalanine closes a CDR3 of 15 amino acids. The kept DNA is CDR3 alone, 45 bases in frame from the first base. The data originate from a study of blood T cell repertoires in COVID-19 (dated by TCRdb to 2018 to 2020). Turning to the overall study: Samples from collaborators originated in the United States, Italy and Spain and spanned both the acute and convalescent phases of COVID-19. Deeply sampled blood TCRbeta repertoires from subjects exposed to, actively infected with, or recovered from COVID-19 were included in the dataset. The prospective study material was composed of cDNA or gDNA derived from T cells, B-cell-depleted T cells, or PBMCs. Where HLA class I and class II types were available, the types were taken from metadata supplied by the sample provider, not from assay-based typing. The repertoires were released in a freely available public database intended as a resource for research on the immune response to SARS-CoV-2. The samples were drawn from the first 160 participants of the ongoing ImmuneRACE study and from some 1,300 subjects provided by 6 global collaborators. Sample metadata almost always included a de-identified subject ID, COVID-19 status, age in years and sex. Study-wide findings and limitations: The amount of clinical and demographic metadata varied by source and participant and was provided uncurated.

The immunoSEQ Assay, a bias-controlled multiplex PCR, was used to amplify TCRbeta CDR3 regions from genomic DNA. The original pipeline was this. The number of nucleated cells in each sample was estimated from the amplification of reference gene primers within the assay. Sequence reads were collapsed and filtered to measure the absolute abundance of every unique TCRbeta CDR3 rearrangement. For each sample, productive Simpson clonality was calculated by taking the square root of Simpson's diversity index across productive rearrangements. TCRdb took this table from immuneACCESS and kept in-frame rearrangements with V and J called. Such tables lack part of the clones; where checked against another copy, unresolved V genes explain under half of the gap, and the rest is unexplained. V, J and clone size were drawn from that table, and D and trimming were deduced from the DNA. Within this sample are 140,000 or so clones, with about 86% of them counted one time only. Approximately 9.2% of the sample is taken by the ten largest.

Participants in the prospective study were enrolled through a virtual design, were aged roughly 18 to 100 years, and lived in roughly 24 United States geographic areas. Cohort assignment in the prospective study relied on participant-reported clinical history from a screening survey and a study questionnaire. ImmuneRACE Cohort 3 recovered participants were defined by two consecutive negative NP/OP PCR tests, healthcare professional clearance, or symptom resolution. In the prospective study, mobile phlebotomists collected whole blood, serum and a nasopharyngeal or oropharyngeal swab from each participant. Prospective study participants could optionally give additional blood draws and questionnaires over an approximately two-month period. Before DNA extraction, prospective study blood samples were shipped either frozen or at room temperature.

Sequencing input: PBMCs or T cells enriched from blood (not recorded which). The sequence was obtained from a man between 50 and 59 years old who had recovered from COVID-19. The rearrangement combines TRBV12-5 with TRBJ2-5; 11 bases in the junction line up with TRBD2. The DNA reads as follows: TGTGCTAGTGGTCCATTAGCGGGGGGGGCGGTGACCCAGTACTTC. It codes for CASGPLAGGAVTQYF.